These T cell receptor beta chains were read from a single sample in a study of T cells in Graves' hyperthyroidism and ophthalmopathy. TCRdb redid the calling of the multiplex PCR reads with MiXCR, one entry per CDR3 protein. The sample lists about half a million distinct CDR3 sequences; 15% to 20% were seen once. Sequenced sample: blood. These TCRs come from a man aged 35 to 55 with Graves' ophthalmopathy. Both conserved end residues are part of each CDR3. The D gene is left open where the match is weak. Some rows mark clone size as missing; the rest say once, few, many or name a class of expanded clone.

D: .; V: TRBV5-1; J: TRBJ2-3; size: .; DNA: TGCGCCAGCAGCTTGGGACCGAACTCCTGTACGCAGTATTTT; CDR3: CASSLGPNSCTQYF
D: .; V: TRBV2; J: TRBJ2-7; size: few; DNA: TGTGCCAGCAGTGACCCGGGACCCTACGAGCAGTACTTC; CDR3: CASSDPGPYEQYF
D: TRBD1; V: TRBV6-1; J: TRBJ2-7; size: .; DNA: TGTGCCAGCAGGGGACAGGCCCACGAGCAGTACTTC; CDR3: CASRGQAHEQYF
D: TRBD1; V: TRBV27; J: TRBJ1-3; size: once; DNA: TGTGCCAGCAGTTTTTTCGGGACAGGGGGCGATGGAAACACCATATATTTT; CDR3: CASSFFGTGGDGNTIYF
D: TRBD1; V: TRBV6-1; J: TRBJ1-4; size: .; DNA: TGTGCCAGCAGTTCCTACTGGACAGGGAACGAAAAACTGTTTTTT; CDR3: CASSSYWTGNEKLFF
D: .; V: TRBV4-1; J: TRBJ1-5; size: .; DNA: TGCGCCAGCAGCCAAGATTTAGGGGTGGGTCAGCCCCAGCATTTT; CDR3: CASSQDLGVGQPQHF
D: .; V: TRBV18; J: TRBJ1-5; size: .; DNA: TGTGCCAGCTCACAGGACAATCGGGCCTATCAGCCCCAGCATTTT; CDR3: CASSQDNRAYQPQHF
D: .; V: TRBV28; J: TRBJ1-4; size: few; DNA: TGTGCCAGCACCGCCCCTCCCCCGCTTGAAAAACTGTTTTTT; CDR3: CASTAPPPLEKLFF
D: .; V: TRBV7-3; J: TRBJ2-3; size: many; DNA: TGTGCCAGCAGCTTAATAGGGGAGGGCACAGATACGCAGTATTTT; CDR3: CASSLIGEGTDTQYF
D: TRBD2; V: TRBV5-1; J: TRBJ2-3; size: .; DNA: TGCGCCAGCAGGGTAGCGGGGGGAGATACGCAGTATTTT; CDR3: CASRVAGGDTQYF
D: .; V: TRBV6-2/TRBV6-3; J: TRBJ2-1; size: few; DNA: TGTGCCAGCAGTTATGGACAGTACAATGAGCAGTTCTTC; CDR3: CASSYGQYNEQFF
D: .; V: TRBV5-1; J: TRBJ2-7; size: many; DNA: TGTGCCAGCAGCTTAGACGGTAGCTCCTACGAGCAGTACTTC; CDR3: CASSLDGSSYEQYF
D: .; V: TRBV5-1; J: TRBJ1-1; size: many; DNA: TGCGCCAGCAGCTTGGACGTAGGAGTGTCCACTGAAGCTTTCTTT; CDR3: CASSLDVGVSTEAFF
D: .; V: TRBV24-1; J: TRBJ2-5; size: .; DNA: TGTGCCACCAGTGATTCCGGGACGCCGCAGCACTTC; CDR3: CATSDSGTPQHF
D: .; V: TRBV9; J: TRBJ2-5; size: .; DNA: TGTGCCAGCAGCGTAGCTGCGAGCGCGGTTGGGGAGACCCAGTACTTC; CDR3: CASSVAASAVGETQYF
D: TRBD1; V: TRBV28; J: TRBJ1-2; size: .; DNA: TGTGCCAGCAGTTCCTCCGGGACAGGGGGTTCTAACTATGGCTACACCTTC; CDR3: CASSSSGTGGSNYGYTF
D: TRBD1; V: TRBV5-6; J: TRBJ2-1; size: .; DNA: TGTGCCAGCAGTAAGTGGGACAGGGCAACGGGGTACAATGAGCAGTTCTTC; CDR3: CASSKWDRATGYNEQFF
D: .; V: TRBV20-1; J: TRBJ2-7; size: few; DNA: TGCAGTGCTAGTTACGGGTCGACCTACGAGCAGTACTTC; CDR3: CSASYGSTYEQYF
D: TRBD1; V: TRBV5-1; J: TRBJ2-4; size: .; DNA: TGCGCCAGCAGCCCGCGGACAGGGATGAACATTCAGTACTTC; CDR3: CASSPRTGMNIQYF
D: .; V: TRBV20-1; J: TRBJ1-1; size: .; DNA: TGCAGCGCCTCGAACCCACAGGGAGAAGCTTTCTTT; CDR3: CSASNPQGEAFF
D: TRBD2; V: TRBV20-1; J: TRBJ2-7; size: few; DNA: TGCAGTGCTAGAGATCCGGGATGGGGACTAGCGGACGAGCAGTACTTC; CDR3: CSARDPGWGLADEQYF
D: .; V: TRBV28; J: TRBJ1-2; size: .; DNA: TGTGCCAGCAGTCTGTCGTCAGGGGGCTACACCTTC; CDR3: CASSLSSGGYTF
D: .; V: TRBV29-1; J: TRBJ1-5; size: few; DNA: TGCAGCGTTGGACAGGCGGAAAATCAGCCCCAGCATTTT; CDR3: CSVGQAENQPQHF
D: TRBD1; V: TRBV27; J: TRBJ2-5; size: few; DNA: TGTGCCAGCAGTCACCGGGACAGGGATTACTTC; CDR3: CASSHRDRDYF
D: .; V: TRBV6-1; J: TRBJ1-1; size: .; DNA: TGTGCCAGCAGTGAATATGGCAGGGGCGACCAAAACACTGAAGCTTTCTTT; CDR3: CASSEYGRGDQNTEAFF
D: .; V: TRBV13; J: TRBJ2-7; size: few; DNA: TGTGCCAGCAGCTTGCGTGGGAAGAGCTCCTACGAGCAGTACTTC; CDR3: CASSLRGKSSYEQYF
D: TRBD2; V: TRBV11-3; J: TRBJ2-1; size: many; DNA: TGTGCCAGCAGCTTAGGAAGCGGGAGTAAGATTGATGAGCAGTTCTTC; CDR3: CASSLGSGSKIDEQFF
D: .; V: TRBV30; J: TRBJ2-5; size: .; DNA: TGTGCCTGGGCAGGGGTCGAGCTTAAAGAGACCCAGTACTTC; CDR3: CAWAGVELKETQYF
D: .; V: TRBV3-1; J: TRBJ2-5; size: many; DNA: TGTGCCAGCAGCCAAGGGGCCGGGGGAGAGGAGACCCAGTACTTC; CDR3: CASSQGAGGEETQYF
D: TRBD2; V: TRBV11-1; J: TRBJ2-3; size: .; DNA: TGTGCCAGCAGCTTAGTCGGGGGAGGGCCAATAGATACGCAGTATTTT; CDR3: CASSLVGGGPIDTQYF
D: .; V: TRBV11-2; J: TRBJ2-5; size: many; DNA: TGTGCCAGCAGCTTAAGTCCAGGCTTCTACGAGACCCAGTACTTC; CDR3: CASSLSPGFYETQYF
D: .; V: TRBV7-2; J: TRBJ2-1; size: .; DNA: TGTGCCAGCAGCTTAGAGGGGTTCAAGACGAATGAGCAGTTCTTC; CDR3: CASSLEGFKTNEQFF
D: .; V: TRBV6-1; J: TRBJ2-3; size: many; DNA: TGTGCCAGCAGTGATCGGGCGCAGGGACGCGCAGATACGCAGTATTTT; CDR3: CASSDRAQGRADTQYF
D: TRBD2; V: TRBV28; J: TRBJ2-7; size: few; DNA: TGTGCCAGCAGCTTCCCAATGGGCGGGAGGGGATCCTACGAGCAGTACTTC; CDR3: CASSFPMGGRGSYEQYF
D: .; V: TRBV11-3; J: TRBJ1-1; size: many; DNA: TGTGCCAGCAGCCGAGGCAGTCACACTGAAGCTTTCTTT; CDR3: CASSRGSHTEAFF
D: .; V: TRBV7-8; J: TRBJ2-1; size: many; DNA: TGTGCCAGCAGCCCTGGACAGCGCTCCTACAATGAGCAGTTCTTC; CDR3: CASSPGQRSYNEQFF
D: .; V: TRBV12-3/TRBV12-4; J: TRBJ1-1; size: many; DNA: TGTGCCAGCAGCCTACAGGGTATTGAAGCTTTCTTT; CDR3: CASSLQGIEAFF
D: .; V: TRBV11-2; J: TRBJ2-1; size: many; DNA: TGTGCCAGCAGCTTAGGTGCTACGAGCTCCTACAATGAGCAGTTCTTC; CDR3: CASSLGATSSYNEQFF
D: .; V: TRBV20-1; J: TRBJ2-5; size: many; DNA: TGCAGTGCTAGAGAGTGGCAGCGGCAAGAGACCCAGTACTTC; CDR3: CSAREWQRQETQYF
D: .; V: TRBV27; J: TRBJ1-1; size: many; DNA: TGTGCCAGCACTCCTATCGGACAGAAAGCTTTCTTT; CDR3: CASTPIGQKAFF
D: .; V: TRBV2; J: TRBJ2-3; size: many; DNA: TGTGCCAGCGCCCGGAGCGCAGATACGCAGTATTTT; CDR3: CASARSADTQYF
D: TRBD2; V: TRBV20-1; J: TRBJ2-7; size: .; DNA: TGCAGTGCTAGAGATCGTTACGCGGCGGGAGTTTCCTACGAGCAGTACTTC; CDR3: CSARDRYAAGVSYEQYF
D: .; V: TRBV18; J: TRBJ2-1; size: .; DNA: TGTGCCAGCTCACCTCCCCCTGAGGGGGATGAGCAGTTCTTC; CDR3: CASSPPPEGDEQFF
D: .; V: TRBV29-1; J: TRBJ1-1; size: few; DNA: TGCAGCGTTGGTAGGTCGACTGAAGCTTTCTTT; CDR3: CSVGRSTEAFF
D: TRBD1; V: TRBV10-3; J: TRBJ2-7; size: .; DNA: TGTGCCATCAGTGACCGTGACAGGGCTGGGGAGCAGTACTTC; CDR3: CAISDRDRAGEQYF
D: .; V: TRBV6-1; J: TRBJ2-7; size: many; DNA: TGTGCCAGCAGGCCCGGGCCCCTCTCCTACGAGCAGTACTTC; CDR3: CASRPGPLSYEQYF
D: TRBD2; V: TRBV18; J: TRBJ2-1; size: .; DNA: TGTGCCAGCTCACTCCCCGGGACTAGCGGGAGTGAGCAGTTCTTC; CDR3: CASSLPGTSGSEQFF
D: .; V: TRBV7-8; J: TRBJ1-6; size: .; DNA: TGTGCCAGCAGCCAAGGGGGGGTGGGGGATTCACCCCTCCACTTT; CDR3: CASSQGGVGDSPLHF
D: .; V: TRBV13; J: TRBJ2-7; size: many; DNA: TGTGCCAGCAGCTTTCGGGGGCCCTCCGACGAGCAGTACTTC; CDR3: CASSFRGPSDEQYF
D: TRBD2; V: TRBV20-1; J: TRBJ2-7; size: few; DNA: TGCAGTGCGTGGACTAGCGGGACCTACGAGCAGTACTTC; CDR3: CSAWTSGTYEQYF